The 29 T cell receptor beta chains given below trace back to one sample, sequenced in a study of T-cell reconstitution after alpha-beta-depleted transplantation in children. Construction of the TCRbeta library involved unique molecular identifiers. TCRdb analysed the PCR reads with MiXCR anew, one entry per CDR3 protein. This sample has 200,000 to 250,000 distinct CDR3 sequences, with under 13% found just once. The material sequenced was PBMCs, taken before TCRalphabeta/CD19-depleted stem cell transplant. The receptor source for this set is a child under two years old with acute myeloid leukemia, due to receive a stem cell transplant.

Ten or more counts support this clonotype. The CDR3 sequence: CASSPYRVYGYTF. Here the CDR3 DNA reads TGTGCCAGCAGCCCATACCGAGTCTATGGCTACACCTTC. The chain links TRBV7-9 to TRBJ1-2; D is unresolved. This CDR3 region has 13 residues. Trimming removed 5 bases from V and 4 bases from J, with 11 bases in between. Germline assignment: CDR1 SEHNR and CDR2 FQNEAQ (reference sequence).

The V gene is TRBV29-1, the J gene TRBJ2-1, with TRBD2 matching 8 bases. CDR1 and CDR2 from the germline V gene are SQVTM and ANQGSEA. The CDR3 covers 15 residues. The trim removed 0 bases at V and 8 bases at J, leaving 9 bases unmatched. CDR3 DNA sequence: TGCAGCGTTGAAGAGGGACAAGCGGGAGTGGATGAGCAGTTCTTC. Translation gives CSVEEGQAGVDEQFF.

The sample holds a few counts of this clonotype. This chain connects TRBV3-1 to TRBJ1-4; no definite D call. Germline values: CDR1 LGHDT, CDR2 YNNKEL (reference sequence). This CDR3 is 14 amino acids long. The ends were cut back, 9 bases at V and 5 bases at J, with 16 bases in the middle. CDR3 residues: CARSPARWNEKLFF. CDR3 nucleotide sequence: TGTGCCAGATCCCCGGCGAGGTGGAATGAAAAACTGTTTTTT.

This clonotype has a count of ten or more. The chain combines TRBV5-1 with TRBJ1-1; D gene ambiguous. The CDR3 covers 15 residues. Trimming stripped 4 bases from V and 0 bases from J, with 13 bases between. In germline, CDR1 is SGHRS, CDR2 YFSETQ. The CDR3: CASSDPGRLNTEAFF. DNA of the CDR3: TGCGCCAGCAGCGACCCGGGGAGGCTGAACACTGAAGCTTTCTTT.

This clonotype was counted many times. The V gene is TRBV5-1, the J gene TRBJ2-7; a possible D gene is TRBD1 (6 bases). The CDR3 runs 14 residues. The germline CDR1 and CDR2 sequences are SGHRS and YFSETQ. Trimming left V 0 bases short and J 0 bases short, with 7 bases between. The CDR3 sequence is CASSLEGHSYEQYF. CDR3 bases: TGCGCCAGCAGCTTGGAGGGACACTCCTACGAGCAGTACTTC.

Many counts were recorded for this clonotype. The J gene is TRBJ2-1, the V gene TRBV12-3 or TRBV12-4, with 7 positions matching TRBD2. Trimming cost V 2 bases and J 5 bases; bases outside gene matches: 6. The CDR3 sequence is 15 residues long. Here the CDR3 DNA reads TGTGCCAGCAGTTTATCTCCGGGACTACACAATGAGCAGTTCTTC. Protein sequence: CASSLSPGLHNEQFF.

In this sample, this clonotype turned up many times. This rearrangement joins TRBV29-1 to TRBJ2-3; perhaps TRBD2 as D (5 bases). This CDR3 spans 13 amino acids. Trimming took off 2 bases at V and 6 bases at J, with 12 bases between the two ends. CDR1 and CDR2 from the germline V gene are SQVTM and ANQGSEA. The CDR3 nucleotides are TGCAGCGTTGAAAGAGGGTATGGGGATACGCAGTATTTT. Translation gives CSVERGYGDTQYF.

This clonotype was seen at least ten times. This chain's CDR3 is CASSLWLGGETQYF. CDR3 nucleotide sequence: TGTGCCAGCAGCTTATGGTTGGGGGGCGAGACCCAGTACTTC. V and J are TRBV7-2 and TRBJ2-5; either TRBD1 or TRBD2 may fit D (6 bases each). This CDR3 is built from 14 residues. V lost 2 bases and J lost 5, with 12 bases in between. The germline V gene has CDR1 SGHTA and CDR2 FQGNSA.

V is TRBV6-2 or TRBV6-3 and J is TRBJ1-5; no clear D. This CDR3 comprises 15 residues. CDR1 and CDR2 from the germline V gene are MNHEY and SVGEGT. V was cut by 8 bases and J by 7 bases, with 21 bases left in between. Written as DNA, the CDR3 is TGTGCCAGCGGTAGTTTAGAAAGAGCGGGGCAGCCCCAGCATTTT. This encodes CASGSLERAGQPQHF.

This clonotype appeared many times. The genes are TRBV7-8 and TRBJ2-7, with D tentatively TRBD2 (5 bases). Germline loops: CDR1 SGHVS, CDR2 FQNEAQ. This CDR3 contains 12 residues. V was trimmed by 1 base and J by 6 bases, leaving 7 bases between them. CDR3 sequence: CASSLVRGEQYF. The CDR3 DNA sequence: TGTGCCAGCAGCTTAGTTCGGGGCGAGCAGTACTTC.

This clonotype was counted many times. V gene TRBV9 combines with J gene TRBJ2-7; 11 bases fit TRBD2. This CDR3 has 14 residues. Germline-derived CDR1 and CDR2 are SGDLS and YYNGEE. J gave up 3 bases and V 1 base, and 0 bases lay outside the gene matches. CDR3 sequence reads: CASSVLAGGYEQYF. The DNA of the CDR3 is TGTGCCAGCAGCGTACTAGCGGGGGGCTACGAGCAGTACTTC.

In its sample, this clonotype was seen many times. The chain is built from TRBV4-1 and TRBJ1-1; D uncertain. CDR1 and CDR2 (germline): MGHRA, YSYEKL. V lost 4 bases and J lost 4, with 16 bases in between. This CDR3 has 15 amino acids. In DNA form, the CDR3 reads TGCGCCAGCAGCCCATATGGCAGTCCGGGCACTGAAGCTTTCTTT. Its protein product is CASSPYGSPGTEAFF.

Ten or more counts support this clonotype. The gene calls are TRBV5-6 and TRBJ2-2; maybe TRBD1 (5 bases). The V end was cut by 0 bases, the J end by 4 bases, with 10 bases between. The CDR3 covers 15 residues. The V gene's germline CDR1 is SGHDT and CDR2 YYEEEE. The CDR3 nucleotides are TGTGCCAGCAGCTTGGCGACAGACTTCACCGGGGAGCTGTTTTTT. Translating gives CASSLATDFTGELFF. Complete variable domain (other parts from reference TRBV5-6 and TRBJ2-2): DAGVTQSPTHLIKTRGQQVTLRCSPKSGHDTVSWYQQALGQGPQFIFQYYEEEERQRGNFPDRFSGHQFPNYSSELNVNALLLGDSALYLCASSLATDFTGELFFGEGSRLTVL.

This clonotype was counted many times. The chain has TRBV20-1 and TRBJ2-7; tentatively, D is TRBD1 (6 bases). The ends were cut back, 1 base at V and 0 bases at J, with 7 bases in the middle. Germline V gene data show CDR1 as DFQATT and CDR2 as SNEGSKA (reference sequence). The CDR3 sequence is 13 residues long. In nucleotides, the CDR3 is TGCAGTGCTAGAGGGACAGTCTCCTACGAGCAGTACTTC. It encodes CSARGTVSYEQYF.

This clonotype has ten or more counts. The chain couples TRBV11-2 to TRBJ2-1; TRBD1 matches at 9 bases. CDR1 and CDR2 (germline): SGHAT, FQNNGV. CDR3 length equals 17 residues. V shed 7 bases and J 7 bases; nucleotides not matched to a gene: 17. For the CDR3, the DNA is TGTGCCAGCACCCCACCGTTTGGGGACAGGGTCAGGAATGAGCAGTTCTTC. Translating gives CASTPPFGDRVRNEQFF.

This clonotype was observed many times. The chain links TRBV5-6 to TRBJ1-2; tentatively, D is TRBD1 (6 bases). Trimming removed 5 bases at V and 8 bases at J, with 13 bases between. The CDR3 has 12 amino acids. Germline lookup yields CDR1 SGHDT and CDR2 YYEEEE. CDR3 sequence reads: CASSLNREGYTF. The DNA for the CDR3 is TGTGCCAGCAGTTTGAACAGGGAAGGCTACACCTTC.

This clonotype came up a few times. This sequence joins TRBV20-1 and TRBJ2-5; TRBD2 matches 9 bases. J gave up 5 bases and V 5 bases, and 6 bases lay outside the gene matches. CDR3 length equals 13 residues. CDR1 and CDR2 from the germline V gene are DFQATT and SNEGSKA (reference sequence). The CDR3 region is CSAFSGRRETQYF. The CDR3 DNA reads TGCAGTGCTTTCAGCGGGAGGAGGGAGACCCAGTACTTC.

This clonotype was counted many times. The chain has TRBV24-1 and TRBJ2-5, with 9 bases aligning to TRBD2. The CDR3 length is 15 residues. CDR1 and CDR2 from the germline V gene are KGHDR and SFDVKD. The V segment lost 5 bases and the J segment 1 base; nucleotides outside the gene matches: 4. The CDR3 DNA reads TGTGCCACCAGTGGGTTTAGCGGGAGCCAAGAGACCCAGTACTTC. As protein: CATSGFSGSQETQYF.

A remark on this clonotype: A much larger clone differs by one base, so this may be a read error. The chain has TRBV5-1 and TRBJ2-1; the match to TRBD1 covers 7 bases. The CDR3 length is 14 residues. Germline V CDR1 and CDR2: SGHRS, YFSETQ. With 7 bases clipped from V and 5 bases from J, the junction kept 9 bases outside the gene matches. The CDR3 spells CASVTGVRNNEQFF. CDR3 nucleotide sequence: TGCGCCAGCGTCACAGGGGTCAGGAACAATGAGCAGTTCTTC. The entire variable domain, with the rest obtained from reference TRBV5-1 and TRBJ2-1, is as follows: KAGVTQTPRYLIKTRGQQVTLSCSPISGHRSVSWYQQTPGQGLQFLFEYFSETQRNKGNFPGRFSGRQFSNSRSEMNVSTLELGDSALYLCASVTGVRNNEQFFGPGTRLTVL.

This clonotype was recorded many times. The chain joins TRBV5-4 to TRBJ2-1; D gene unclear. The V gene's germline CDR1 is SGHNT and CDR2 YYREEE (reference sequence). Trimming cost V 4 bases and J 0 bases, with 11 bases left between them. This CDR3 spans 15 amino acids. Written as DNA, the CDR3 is TGTGCCAGCAGCGTGACATTAAGCTCCTACAATGAGCAGTTCTTC. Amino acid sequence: CASSVTLSSYNEQFF.

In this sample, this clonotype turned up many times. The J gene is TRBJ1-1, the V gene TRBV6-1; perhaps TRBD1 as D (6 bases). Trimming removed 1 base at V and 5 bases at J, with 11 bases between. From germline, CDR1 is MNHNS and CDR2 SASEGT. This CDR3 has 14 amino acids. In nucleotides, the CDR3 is TGTGCCAGCAGTGAAGGGGGGGCGCGGACTGAAGCTTTCTTT. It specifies CASSEGGARTEAFF.

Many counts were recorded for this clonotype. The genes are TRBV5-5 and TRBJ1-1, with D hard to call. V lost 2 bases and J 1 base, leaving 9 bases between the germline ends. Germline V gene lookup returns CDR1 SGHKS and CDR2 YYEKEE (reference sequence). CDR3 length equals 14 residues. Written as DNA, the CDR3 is TGTGCCAGCAGCTTAAGTGACGGGAACACTGAAGCTTTCTTT. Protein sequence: CASSLSDGNTEAFF.

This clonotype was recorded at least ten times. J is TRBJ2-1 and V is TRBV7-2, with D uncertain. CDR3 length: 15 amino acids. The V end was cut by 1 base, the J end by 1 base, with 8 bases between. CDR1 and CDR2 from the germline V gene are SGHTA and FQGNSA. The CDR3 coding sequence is TGTGCCAGCAGCTTAGTCGCGGTTTCCTACAATGAGCAGTTCTTC. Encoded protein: CASSLVAVSYNEQFF.

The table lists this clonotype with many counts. In nucleotides, the CDR3 is TGCAGTGCTGACATGTCCTACAATGAGCAGTTCTTC. The encoded protein is CSADMSYNEQFF. The V call is TRBV20-1, the J call TRBJ2-1; D call uncertain. V was cut by 5 bases and J by 1 base, with 6 bases left in between. Germline lookup yields CDR1 DFQATT and CDR2 SNEGSKA (reference sequence). This CDR3 is built from 12 residues.

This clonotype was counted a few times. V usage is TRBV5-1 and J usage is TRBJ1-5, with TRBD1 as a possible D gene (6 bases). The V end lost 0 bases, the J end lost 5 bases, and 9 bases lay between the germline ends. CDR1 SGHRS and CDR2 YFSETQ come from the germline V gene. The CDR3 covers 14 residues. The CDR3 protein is CASSLGGADQPQHF. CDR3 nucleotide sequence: TGCGCCAGCAGCTTGGGGGGGGCAGATCAGCCCCAGCATTTT.

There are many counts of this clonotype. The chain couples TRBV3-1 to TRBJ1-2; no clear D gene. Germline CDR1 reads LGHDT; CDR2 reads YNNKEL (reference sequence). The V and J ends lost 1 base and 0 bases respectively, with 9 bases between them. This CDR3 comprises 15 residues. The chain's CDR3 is CASSQGYTSNYGYTF. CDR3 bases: TGTGCCAGCAGCCAAGGATACACGTCTAACTATGGCTACACCTTC.

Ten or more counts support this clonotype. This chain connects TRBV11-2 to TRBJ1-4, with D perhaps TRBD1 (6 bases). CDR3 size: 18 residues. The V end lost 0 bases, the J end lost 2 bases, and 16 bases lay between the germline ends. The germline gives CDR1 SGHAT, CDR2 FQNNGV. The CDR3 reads CASSLDTGILATNEKLFF. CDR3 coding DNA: TGTGCCAGCAGCTTAGACACAGGGATTCTTGCGACTAATGAAAAACTGTTTTTT.

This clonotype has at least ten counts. CDR3 DNA sequence: TGTGCCAGCAGTTTCAGGGAGCGGTCCTACAATGAGCAGTTCTTC. Translated: CASSFRERSYNEQFF. The chain employs TRBV27 and TRBJ2-1; TRBD1 or TRBD2 may be the D gene (5 bases each). In germline, CDR1 is MNHEY, CDR2 SMNVEV (reference sequence). The CDR3 spans 15 residues. V gave up 3 bases and J gave up 1 base, with 10 bases separating them.

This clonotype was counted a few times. CDR3 protein: CASSLWRESEQFF. CDR3 nucleotide sequence: TGTGCCAGCAGCTTGTGGCGGGAGAGTGAGCAGTTCTTC. The chain joins TRBV5-8 to TRBJ2-1; 7 nucleotides align to TRBD2. Germline CDR1 is SGHTS and CDR2 is YDEGEE. With V trimmed by 1 base and J by 9 bases, 4 bases remained unmatched. CDR3 size: 13 residues.